A single sample gave rise to the 26 T cell receptor beta chains below, sequenced in a study of CD4 T cells in relation to SARS-CoV-2 and coronaviruses. Their target antigens are unknown. Profiling relied on immunoSEQ multiplex PCR, and the TCRdb table lists in-frame clones only, not all of them. The table lists some 20,000 clones, approximately 82% of them singletons. Unexposed donor CD4+ T cells date from 2011-2018, before the COVID-19 pandemic. CD4+ T cells were isolated from the cells after less than 13 days of culture. Sequenced sample: CD4+ T cells from PBMCs, cultured in vitro. These receptors were collected from a human donor in good health.

V is TRBV5-1 and J is TRBJ2-1; maybe TRBD1 (7 bases). Germline CDR1 is SGHRS and CDR2 is YFSETQ. The CDR3 spans 15 residues. Between the trimmed V and J ends, which lost 4 bases and 4 bases, there was a span of 15 bases. CDR3 in amino acids: CASSTEGDSYNEQFF. The CDR3 DNA reads as TGCGCCAGCAGCACGGAGGGGGACAGTTACAATGAGCAGTTCTTC. Looking up the rest from reference TRBV5-1 and TRBJ2-1 gives the full variable domain: KAGVTQTPRYLIKTRGQQVTLSCSPISGHRSVSWYQQTPGQGLQFLFEYFSETQRNKGNFPGRFSGRQFSNSRSEMNVSTLELGDSALYLCASSTEGDSYNEQFFGPGTRLTVL.

This chain links TRBV19 with TRBJ2-3; TRBD1 agrees at 10 bases. There are 15 residues in the CDR3. Germline CDR1 LNHDA, CDR2 SQIVND (reference sequence). V lost 3 bases and J lost 4; bases outside the gene matches: 4. The CDR3 bases are TGTGCCAGTAGTATGGGACAGGGGATCGCAGATACGCAGTATTTT. It yields the protein CASSMGQGIADTQYF.

This chain connects TRBV11-2 to TRBJ2-5; tentatively, D is TRBD1 (6 bases). The CDR3 sequence is 14 residues long. Germline CDR1 and CDR2: SGHAT and FQNNGV. Trimming left V 4 bases short and J 0 bases short, with 9 bases between. In nucleotides, the CDR3 is TGTGCCAGCAGCTCGCAGGGGAACCAAGAGACCCAGTACTTC. Translated, it gives CASSSQGNQETQYF.

The chain recombines TRBV7-9 with TRBJ2-5; 10 bases agree with TRBD2. Per germline, CDR1 SEHNR and CDR2 FQNEAQ (reference sequence). This CDR3 is built from 16 residues. V lost 5 bases and J lost 2; bases outside the gene matches: 8. DNA for the CDR3: TGTGCCAGCAGCACCATCCTAGCGGGGGTTCAAGAGACCCAGTACTTC. Translation: CASSTILAGVQETQYF.

This clone turned up a few times. The chain employs TRBV6-1 and TRBJ2-6; 7 bases agree with TRBD1. The CDR3 spans 17 residues. CDR1 is MNHNS, CDR2 SASEGT, per germline. V lost 0 bases and J lost 3; bases outside the gene matches: 5. CDR3 nucleotide sequence: TGTGCCAGCAGTGAAGCAGTCGACAGGGTTGGGGCCAACGTCCTGACTTTC. As protein: CASSEAVDRVGANVLTF.

The V and J genes are TRBV3-1 (or the pseudogene TRBV3-2) and TRBJ2-2; no definite D call. This CDR3 is built from 16 residues. Trimming left V 3 bases short and J 3 bases short, with 14 bases between. Germline V gene data show CDR1 as LGHDT and CDR2 as YNNKEL (reference sequence). In DNA, the CDR3 is TGTGCCAGCAGCCAGTTGGCCGTGTGGGACACCGGGGAGCTGTTTTTT. Protein sequence: CASSQLAVWDTGELFF.

The rearrangement uses TRBV29-1 and TRBJ1-1; D possibly corresponds to TRBD1 (5 bases). V lost 6 bases to trimming and J lost 4 bases, with 18 bases between them. The germline gives CDR1 SQVTM, CDR2 ANQGSEA. The CDR3 is made up of 14 amino acids. CDR3 loop: CSVGRLQESTEAFF. Written as DNA, the CDR3 is TGCAGCGTCGGGAGATTACAGGAAAGCACTGAAGCTTTCTTT.

This clone occurred a few times. The chain combines TRBV5-1 with TRBJ2-7, with D perhaps given as TRBD1 or TRBD2 (5 bases each). CDR3 length: 12 amino acids. The V end was cut by 7 bases, the J end by 0 bases, with 8 bases between. Germline CDR1 is SGHRS and CDR2 is YFSETQ. The CDR3 sequence: CASGTSSYEQYF. The DNA for the CDR3 is TGCGCCAGCGGGACCAGCTCCTACGAGCAGTACTTC.

The chain has TRBV24-1 and TRBJ1-2; no definite D call. V dropped 1 base and J dropped 5 bases, with 7 bases sitting between them. The length of the CDR3 is 13 residues. The germline CDR1 and CDR2 sequences are KGHDR and SFDVKD. The CDR3 here is CATSDFLGYGYTF. In DNA form, the CDR3 reads TGTGCCACCAGTGATTTCCTGGGGTATGGCTACACCTTC.

The chain links TRBV28 to TRBJ2-2; TRBD1 agrees at 8 bases. CDR3 length: 15 amino acids. In germline, CDR1 is MDHEN, CDR2 SYDVKM. Germline trimming cut 7 bases from V and 3 bases from J; bases unmatched to any gene: 7. The CDR3 nucleotides are TGTGCCAGCACCACTGGACAGGGCGACACCGGGGAGCTGTTTTTT. Translated: CASTTGQGDTGELFF.

The chain joins TRBV9 to TRBJ2-1; D is undetermined. CDR3 length equals 14 residues. V was clipped by 4 bases and J by 4 bases, with 12 bases between them. Per the germline V gene, CDR1 is SGDLS and CDR2 is YYNGEE. The CDR3 here is CASSQSSRYNEQFF. Written as DNA, the CDR3 is TGTGCCAGCAGCCAATCCTCTCGGTACAATGAGCAGTTCTTC. Variable domain in full (rest from reference TRBV9 and TRBJ2-1): DSGVTQTPKHLITATGQRVTLRCSPRSGDLSVYWYQQSLDQGLQFLIQYYNGEERAKGNILERFSAQQFPDLHSELNLSSLELGDSALYFCASSQSSRYNEQFFGPGTRLTVL.

The rearrangement links TRBV4-2 to TRBJ2-1, with 9 positions matching TRBD2. From germline, CDR1 is LGHNA and CDR2 YNFKEQ. With V trimmed by 0 bases and J by 7 bases, 10 bases remained unmatched. This CDR3 is built from 17 residues. CDR3: CASSQDGGGRAWNEQFF. The CDR3, as DNA: TGTGCCAGCAGCCAAGATGGGGGCGGGAGGGCCTGGAATGAGCAGTTCTTC.

The chain links TRBV2 to TRBJ2-4, with TRBD2 identical over 7 bases. Per germline, CDR1 SNHLY and CDR2 FYNNEI. J was trimmed by 14 bases and V by 6 bases; bases with no gene match: 13. This CDR3 comprises 13 residues. CDR3 loop: CASSGLDSNVEYF. The CDR3 DNA reads TGTGCCAGCAGCGGACTAGATTCTAATGTTGAGTACTTC.

The chain joins TRBV20-1 to TRBJ2-2; 9 bases are shared with TRBD1. This CDR3 spans 16 amino acids. The ends lost 6 bases at V and 7 bases at J; junction bases unmatched: 15. CDR1 and CDR2 from the germline V gene are DFQATT and SNEGSKA (reference sequence). The CDR3 DNA follows: TGCAGTGCAAGTACAGGGGGCGCAGGGTCTGTCGGGGAGCTGTTTTTT. The encoded protein is CSASTGGAGSVGELFF.

V gene TRBV9 combines with J gene TRBJ2-1; TRBD1 agrees at 8 bases. CDR1 is SGDLS and CDR2 is YYNGEE in the germline V gene. The CDR3 consists of 15 residues. Trimming cost V 0 bases and J 6 bases; bases outside gene matches: 5. The CDR3 loop is CASSVVGTGTNEQFF. As DNA, the CDR3 is TGTGCCAGCAGCGTAGTTGGGACAGGTACCAATGAGCAGTTCTTC.

The chain uses TRBV6-1 and TRBJ1-1; D remains ambiguous. Germline CDR1 MNHNS, CDR2 SASEGT. V was trimmed by 2 bases and J by 5 bases, leaving 9 bases between them. This CDR3 is 13 amino acids long. This CDR3 reads CASSEIGRTEAFF. DNA of the CDR3: TGTGCCAGCAGTGAAATCGGGAGGACTGAAGCTTTCTTT.

This chain links TRBV7-2 with TRBJ2-5, with D uncertain. V was shortened by 5 bases and J by 5 bases, with 15 bases between the two germline ends. Germline CDR1 reads SGHTA; CDR2 reads FQGNSA. CDR3 length: 14 amino acids. CDR3 amino acids: CASSPGGTTETQYF. The DNA for the CDR3 is TGTGCCAGCAGCCCAGGTGGTACTACGGAGACCCAGTACTTC.

The chain has TRBV9 and TRBJ2-3; D gene uncertain. Germline V gives CDR1 SGDLS, CDR2 YYNGEE. The CDR3 is 13 amino acids. Between the trimmed V and J ends, which lost 4 bases and 2 bases, there was a span of 8 bases. The CDR3 protein is CASSTLNTDTQYF. CDR3 coding DNA: TGTGCCAGCAGCACCTTGAACACAGATACGCAGTATTTT.

This chain connects TRBV15 to TRBJ2-1; D is perhaps TRBD1 (5 bases). Trimming removed 4 bases at V and 8 bases at J, with 15 bases between. The CDR3 totals 14 residues. The V gene's germline CDR1 is LNHNV and CDR2 YYDKDF (reference sequence). DNA of the CDR3: TGTGCCACCAGCACATTCGCAGGGATCCATGAGCAGTTCTTC. Translated, it gives CATSTFAGIHEQFF. The full variable domain, rest sourced from reference TRBV15 and TRBJ2-1, is DAMVIQNPRYQVTQFGKPVTLSCSQTLNHNVMYWYQQKSSQAPKLLFHYYDKDFNNEADTPDNFQSRRPNTSFCFLDIRSPGLGDTAMYLCATSTFAGIHEQFFGPGTRLTVL.

The chain has TRBV30 and TRBJ2-5; 12 bases fit TRBD1. From germline, CDR1 is GTSNPN and CDR2 SVGIG (reference sequence). V gave up 1 base and J gave up 5 bases; unmatched junction bases: 5. The CDR3 totals 15 residues. CDR3 in amino acids: CAWSGGTGGRETQYF. As DNA, the CDR3 is TGTGCCTGGAGTGGGGGGACAGGGGGCAGGGAGACCCAGTACTTC. Looking up the rest from reference TRBV30 and TRBJ2-5 gives the full variable domain: SQTIHQWPATLVQPVGSPLSLECTVEGTSNPNLYWYRQAAGRGLQLLFYSVGIGQISSEVPQNLSASRPQDRQFILSSKKLLLSDSGFYLCAWSGGTGGRETQYFGPGTRLLVL.

V is TRBV5-1 and J is TRBJ2-2; 7 nucleotides agree with TRBD2. The CDR3 has 16 amino acids. V was pared by 0 bases and J by 4 bases, with 6 bases of the junction left unmatched. The germline gives CDR1 SGHRS, CDR2 YFSETQ. The CDR3 spells CASSLDGRPSTGELFF. In DNA form, the CDR3 reads TGCGCCAGCAGCTTGGACGGGAGGCCGTCCACCGGGGAGCTGTTTTTT.

This clone showed up just a few times. The chain carries TRBV3-1 (or the pseudogene TRBV3-2) and TRBJ1-1; D remains unclear. V was cut by 9 bases and J by 0 bases, with 5 bases left in between. This CDR3 region has 11 residues. The germline V gene encodes CDR1 LGHDT and CDR2 YNNKEL (reference sequence). Written as DNA, the CDR3 is TGTGCCAGTCAGATGAACACTGAAGCTTTCTTT. Encoded protein: CASQMNTEAFF.

This clone was observed once. The chain has TRBV25-1 and TRBJ1-1; 7 bases are a match to TRBD1. The CDR3 runs 15 residues. Unmatched junction bases numbered 9, after V lost 4 bases and J lost 4 bases. CDR1 and CDR2 from the germline V gene are MGHDK and SYGVNS. The CDR3, as DNA: TGTGCCAGCAGTGTCCATCTAGGGGGCCTCACTGAAGCTTTCTTT. This codes for CASSVHLGGLTEAFF.

This clone was counted between two and nine times. The chain recombines TRBV7-6 with TRBJ2-2; possibly TRBD1 for D (6 bases). Germline CDR1 is SGHVS and CDR2 is FNYEAQ. V was cut by 1 base and J by 5 bases, with 14 bases left in between. The CDR3 length is 16 residues. As DNA, the CDR3 is TGTGCCAGCAGCTTAGGGCAGGGGCCCGATACCGGGGAGCTGTTTTTT. It encodes CASSLGQGPDTGELFF.

V usage is TRBV27 and J usage is TRBJ1-2, with D perhaps TRBD1 (5 bases). Germline loops: CDR1 MNHEY, CDR2 SMNVEV (reference sequence). The CDR3 extends over 14 amino acids. Trimming shortened V by 0 bases and J by 3 bases, and 8 bases separated the two germline ends. CDR3 nucleotides: TGTGCCAGCAGTTTATCGGGGGGGGACTATGGCTACACCTTC. Translated: CASSLSGGDYGYTF.

The V and J genes are TRBV6-1 and TRBJ2-7; the match to TRBD2 covers 14 bases. The V gene's germline CDR1 is MNHNS and CDR2 SASEGT. The CDR3 is made up of 16 amino acids. The ends lost 4 bases at V and 5 bases at J; junction bases unmatched: 7. This chain's CDR3 is CASSAGTSGSGNEQYF. Written as DNA, the CDR3 is TGTGCCAGCAGTGCAGGGACTAGCGGGAGCGGGAACGAGCAGTACTTC.